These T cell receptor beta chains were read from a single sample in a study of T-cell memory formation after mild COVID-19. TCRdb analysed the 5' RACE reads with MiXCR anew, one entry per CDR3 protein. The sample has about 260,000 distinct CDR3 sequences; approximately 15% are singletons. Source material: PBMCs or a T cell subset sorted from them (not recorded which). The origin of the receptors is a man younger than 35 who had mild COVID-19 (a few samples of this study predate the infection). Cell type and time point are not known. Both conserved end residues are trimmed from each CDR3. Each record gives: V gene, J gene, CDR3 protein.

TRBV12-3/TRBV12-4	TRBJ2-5	ASRQDRWGQETQY
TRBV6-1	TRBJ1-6	ASSRTADGSPLH
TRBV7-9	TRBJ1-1	ASSLGGQVEAF
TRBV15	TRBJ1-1	ATSRDQGVVAF
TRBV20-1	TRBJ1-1	SARDRVFSGTEAF
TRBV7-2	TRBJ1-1	ASSRGQAKEAF
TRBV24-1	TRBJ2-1	ATSDLKERGQF
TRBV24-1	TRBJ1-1	ALRGGTEAF
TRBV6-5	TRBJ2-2	ASSYSGRFTGELF
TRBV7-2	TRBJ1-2	ASSLGNRGRRNGYT
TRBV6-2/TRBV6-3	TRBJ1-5	ATQSQGAGHQPQH
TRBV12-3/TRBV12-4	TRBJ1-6	ASRADRGSSSYNSPLH
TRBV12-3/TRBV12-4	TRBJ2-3	ASSAGTSTDTQY
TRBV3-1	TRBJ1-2	ASSQDLREGAYGYT
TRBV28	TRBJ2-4	ASSFPGGRGDIQY
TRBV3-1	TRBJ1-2	ASSQGRTGPGYT
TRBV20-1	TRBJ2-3	SARSLGQNTQY
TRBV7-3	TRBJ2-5	ASSFSGSSAKVTQY
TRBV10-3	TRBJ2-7	AISGPEGGGAYEQY
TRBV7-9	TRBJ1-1	ASSTAQGLNTEAF
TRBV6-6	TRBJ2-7	ASRAGSYEQY
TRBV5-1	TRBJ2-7	ASSLGGGADEQY
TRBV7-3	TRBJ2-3	ASSLSWLAGAITDTQY
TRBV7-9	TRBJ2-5	ASSLERLQETQY
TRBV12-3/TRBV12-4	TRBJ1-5	ASTVGGPQPQH
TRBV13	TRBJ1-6	ASSPAGTVNSPLH
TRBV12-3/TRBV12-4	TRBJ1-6	ASSFGPGTGGSPLH
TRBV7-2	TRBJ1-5	ASSLTLDNQPQH
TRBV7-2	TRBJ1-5	ASSLVWDRVDQPQH
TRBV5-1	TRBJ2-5	ASSISGYQETQY
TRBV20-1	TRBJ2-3	SARQDRTDTQY
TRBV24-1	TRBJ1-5	ATSDGDSNQPQH
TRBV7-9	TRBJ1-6	ASSSLSYNSPLH
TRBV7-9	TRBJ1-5	ASSLATGLLNQPQH
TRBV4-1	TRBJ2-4	ASSAGPGGADIQY
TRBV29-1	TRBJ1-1	SVNRDSRATEAF